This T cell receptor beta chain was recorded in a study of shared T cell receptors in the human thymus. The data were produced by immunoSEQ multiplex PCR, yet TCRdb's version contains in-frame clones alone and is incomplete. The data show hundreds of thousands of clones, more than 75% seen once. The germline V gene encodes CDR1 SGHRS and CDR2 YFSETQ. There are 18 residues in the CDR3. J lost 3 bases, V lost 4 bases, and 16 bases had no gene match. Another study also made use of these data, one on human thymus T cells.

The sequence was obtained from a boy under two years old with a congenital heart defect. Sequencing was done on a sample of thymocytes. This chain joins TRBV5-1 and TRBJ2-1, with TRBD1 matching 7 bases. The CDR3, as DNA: TGCGCCAGCAGCCCCGCAGGCCACAGGGGTTCTTTCTACAATGAGCAGTTCTTC. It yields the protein CASSPAGHRGSFYNEQFF.